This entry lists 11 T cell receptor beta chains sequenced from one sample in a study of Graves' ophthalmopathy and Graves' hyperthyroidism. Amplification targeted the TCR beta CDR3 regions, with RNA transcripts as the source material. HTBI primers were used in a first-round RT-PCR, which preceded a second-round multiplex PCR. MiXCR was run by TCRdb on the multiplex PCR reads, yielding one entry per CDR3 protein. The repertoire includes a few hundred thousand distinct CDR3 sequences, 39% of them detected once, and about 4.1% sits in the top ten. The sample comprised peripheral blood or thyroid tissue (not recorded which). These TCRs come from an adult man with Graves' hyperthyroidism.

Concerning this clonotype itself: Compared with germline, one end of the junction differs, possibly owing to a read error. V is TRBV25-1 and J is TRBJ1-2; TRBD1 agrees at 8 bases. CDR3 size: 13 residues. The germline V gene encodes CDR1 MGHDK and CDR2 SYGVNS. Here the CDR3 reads CASSLTGENGCTF. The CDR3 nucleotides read TGTGCCAGCAGTCTGACAGGGGAAAATGGCTGCACCTTC.

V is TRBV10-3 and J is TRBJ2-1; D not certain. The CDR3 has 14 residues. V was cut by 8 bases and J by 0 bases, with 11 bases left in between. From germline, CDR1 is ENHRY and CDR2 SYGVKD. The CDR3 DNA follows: TGTGCCATCGCGGCCTCTAGCTCCTACAATGAGCAGTTCTTC. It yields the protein CAIAASSSYNEQFF.

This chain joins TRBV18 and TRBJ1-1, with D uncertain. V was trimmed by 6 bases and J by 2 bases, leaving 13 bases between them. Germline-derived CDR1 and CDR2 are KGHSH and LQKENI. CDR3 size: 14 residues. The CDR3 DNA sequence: TGTGCCAGCTCCGGCGGGTTTGTTAACACTGAAGCTTTCTTT. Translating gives CASSGGFVNTEAFF.

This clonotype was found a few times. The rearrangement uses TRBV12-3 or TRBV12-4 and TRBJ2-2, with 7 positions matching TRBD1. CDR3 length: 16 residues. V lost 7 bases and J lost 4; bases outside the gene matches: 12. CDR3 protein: CASTGTAPYGTGELFF. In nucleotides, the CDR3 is TGTGCCAGCACCGGGACAGCTCCCTACGGCACCGGGGAGCTGTTTTTT.

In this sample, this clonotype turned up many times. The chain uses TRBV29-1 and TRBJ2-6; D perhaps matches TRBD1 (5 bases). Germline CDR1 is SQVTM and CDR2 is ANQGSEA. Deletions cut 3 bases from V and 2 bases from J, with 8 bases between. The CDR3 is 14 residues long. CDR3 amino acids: CSVDRVAGANVLTF. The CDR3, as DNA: TGCAGCGTTGACAGGGTGGCTGGGGCCAACGTCCTGACTTTC. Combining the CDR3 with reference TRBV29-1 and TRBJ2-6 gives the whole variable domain SAVISQKPSRDICQRGTSLTIQCQVDSQVTMMFWYRQQPGQSLTLIATANQGSEATYESGFVIDKFPISRPNLTFSTLTVSNMSPEDSSIYLCSVDRVAGANVLTFGAGSRLTVL.

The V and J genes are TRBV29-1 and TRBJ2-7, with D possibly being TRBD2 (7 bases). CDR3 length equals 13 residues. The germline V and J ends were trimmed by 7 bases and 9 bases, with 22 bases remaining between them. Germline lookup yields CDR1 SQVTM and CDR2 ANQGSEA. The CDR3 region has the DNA TGCAGCGCAAGGGGGGGGGCCACAGATACGCAGTACTTC. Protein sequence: CSARGGATDTQYF.

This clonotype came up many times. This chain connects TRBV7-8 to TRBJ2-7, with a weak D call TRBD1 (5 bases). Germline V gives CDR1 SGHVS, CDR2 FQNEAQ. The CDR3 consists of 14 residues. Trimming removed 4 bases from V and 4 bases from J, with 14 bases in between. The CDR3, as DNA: TGTGCCAGCAGCTCCCGGACATTCTATTACGAGCAGTACTTC. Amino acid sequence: CASSSRTFYYEQYF.

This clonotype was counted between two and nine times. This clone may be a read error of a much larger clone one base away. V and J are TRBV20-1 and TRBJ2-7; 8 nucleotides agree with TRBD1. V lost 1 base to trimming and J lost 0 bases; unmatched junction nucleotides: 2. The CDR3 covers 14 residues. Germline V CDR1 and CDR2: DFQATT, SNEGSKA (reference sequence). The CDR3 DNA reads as TGCAGTGCTAGAGGGACAGGGAGCTCCTACGAGCAGTACTTC. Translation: CSARGTGSSYEQYF.

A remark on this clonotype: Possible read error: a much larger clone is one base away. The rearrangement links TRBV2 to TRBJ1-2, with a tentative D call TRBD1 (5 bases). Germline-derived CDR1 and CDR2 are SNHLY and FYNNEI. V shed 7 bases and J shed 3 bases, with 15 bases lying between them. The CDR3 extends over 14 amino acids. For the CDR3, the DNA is TGTGCCAGCACGAGCGGGGGAGATCACTATGGCTACACCTTC. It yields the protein CASTSGGDHYGYTF.

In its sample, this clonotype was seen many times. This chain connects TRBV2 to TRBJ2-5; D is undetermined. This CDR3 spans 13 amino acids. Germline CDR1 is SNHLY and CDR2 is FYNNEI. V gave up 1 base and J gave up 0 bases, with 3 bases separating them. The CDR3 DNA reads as TGTGCCAGCAGTGAAGACAACCAAGAGACCCAGTACTTC. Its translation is CASSEDNQETQYF.

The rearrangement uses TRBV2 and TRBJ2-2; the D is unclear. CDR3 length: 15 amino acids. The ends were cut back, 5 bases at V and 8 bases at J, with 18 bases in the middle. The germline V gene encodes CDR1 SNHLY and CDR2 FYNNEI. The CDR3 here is CASSYSIWVVGELFF. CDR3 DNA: TGTGCCAGCAGTTACTCGATTTGGGTTGTAGGGGAGCTGTTTTTT.